This T cell receptor beta chain stems from a study of blood T cell repertoires in COVID-19. The repertoire was sequenced with immunoSEQ multiplex PCR; TCRdb's copy has only in-frame clones and lacks some. Among 280,000 or so clones listed, roughly 88% were seen once. Trimming stripped 2 bases from V and 8 bases from J, with 16 bases between. This CDR3 has 15 amino acids. Germline CDR1 and CDR2: MNHEY and SMNVEV (reference sequence). The sample taken for sequencing was peripheral blood. This clonotype was sampled from a man between 18 and 29 years old with active or convalescent COVID-19. J is TRBJ2-1 and V is TRBV27, with a possible D match to TRBD2 (5 bases). CDR3 residues: CASSLSAASPDEQFF. The CDR3 DNA sequence: TGTGCCAGCAGTTTAAGTGCGGCTAGCCCCGATGAGCAGTTCTTC.